Here is one T cell receptor beta chain with its context. CDR3 size: 13 residues. Germline V lookup: CDR1 MNHEY, CDR2 SVGEGT. Researchers generated cDNA in eight separate reactions per sample. Each UMI, carrying a 6-nucleotide sample barcode, came from template switching. TCRdb reprocessed the 5' RACE reads, keeping one entry per CDR3 protein, no DNA. In all, the sample yields 300,000 to 450,000 distinct CDR3 sequences. This sample is part of a study of monozygotic twins with inflammatory bowel disease. Someone took a 2.5 ml blood sample from each of the donors. V gene TRBV6-2 or TRBV6-3 combines with J gene TRBJ2-7; lacking DNA, the TRBD1 call made by TCRdb goes unchecked. The sequencing sample was made of blood. The TCR comes from a human donor with ulcerative colitis or Crohn's disease, or a healthy co-twin of an affected twin (not recorded which). The CDR3 protein is CASRGSTGYEQYF.